This entry lists 14 T cell receptor beta chains sequenced from one sample in a study of cytomegalovirus exposure and HLA in healthy donors. Clones were sequenced by immunoSEQ multiplex PCR, and TCRdb holds only the in-frame ones, with some missing. The table has about 310,000 clones, 88% seen once; the top ten hold approximately 0.9%. Sequences were obtained from PBMCs. The receptors originated from a man aged 25-45 years in good health and CMV-seronegative.

This clone was seen once. The chain uses TRBV5-1 and TRBJ2-1; D unclear. CDR3 size: 14 residues. CDR1 and CDR2 (germline): SGHRS, YFSETQ. V lost 0 bases to trimming and J lost 0 bases, with 4 bases between them. For the CDR3, the DNA is TGCGCCAGCAGCTTGGACAGCTCCTACAATGAGCAGTTCTTC. This translates into CASSLDSSYNEQFF.

The chain links TRBV13 to TRBJ2-5; the match to TRBD1 covers 10 bases. The germline V gene encodes CDR1 PRHDT and CDR2 FYEKMQ (reference sequence). Trimming at V came to 4 bases and at J to 5 bases, leaving 4 bases not matched to a gene. The CDR3 has 14 residues. CDR3 coding DNA: TGTGCCAGCAGCTCTGGGACAGGGGTTGAGACCCAGTACTTC. Protein product: CASSSGTGVETQYF.

The CDR3 DNA reads TGTGCCAGTAGTATATCGGCAGGGCAGGCTCCCTACAATGAGCAGTTCTTC. Its protein is CASSISAGQAPYNEQFF. This sequence joins TRBV19 and TRBJ2-1; D might be TRBD1 (5 bases). V shed 2 bases and J shed 2 bases, with 16 bases lying between them. Germline CDR1 is LNHDA and CDR2 is SQIVND (reference sequence). The CDR3 covers 17 residues.

V and J are TRBV2 and TRBJ2-1; D may be TRBD1 (5 bases). With 3 bases removed from V and 3 bases from J, the gap between germline ends came to 6 bases. From germline, CDR1 is SNHLY and CDR2 FYNNEI. The CDR3 totals 13 residues. CDR3 amino acids: CASSDRVYNEQFF. As DNA, the CDR3 is TGTGCCAGCAGTGACAGGGTCTACAATGAGCAGTTCTTC.

The V and J genes are TRBV7-6 and TRBJ1-1; the match to TRBD1 covers 7 bases. The CDR3 consists of 16 residues. Germline loops: CDR1 SGHVS, CDR2 FNYEAQ. Losses at the gene ends were 6 bases for V and 4 bases for J; bases not matched to a gene: 14. CDR3 loop: CASSSLRQGKGTEAFF. CDR3 sequence (DNA): TGTGCCAGCAGTTCACTACGACAGGGAAAAGGCACTGAAGCTTTCTTT.

The chain is built from TRBV4-1 and TRBJ2-1, with 7 nucleotides matching TRBD1. Germline V gene lookup returns CDR1 MGHRA and CDR2 YSYEKL. The ends lost 1 base at V and 9 bases at J; junction bases unmatched: 24. The CDR3 is 20 amino acids. The CDR3: CASSQAALGRSGGGHTEQFF. CDR3 nucleotides: TGCGCCAGCAGCCAAGCCGCGCTAGGTCGGTCAGGGGGTGGACACACTGAGCAGTTCTTC.

This clone was observed once. CDR3 in DNA: TGTGCCAGCAGCCCGCTCCCCGCGTGGGCGGATACGCAGTATTTT. Its translation is CASSPLPAWADTQYF. V and J are TRBV7-2 and TRBJ2-3; no reliable D call. CDR3 length equals 15 residues. The germline gives CDR1 SGHTA, CDR2 FQGNSA. Trimming shortened V by 5 bases and J by 6 bases, and 18 bases separated the two germline ends. The full variable domain, its missing parts supplied by reference TRBV7-2 and TRBJ2-3, is GAGVSQSPSNKVTEKGKDVELRCDPISGHTALYWYRQSLGQGLEFLIYFQGNSAPDKSGLPSDRFSAERTGGSVSTLTIQRTQQEDSAVYLCASSPLPAWADTQYFGPGTRLTVL.

The chain employs TRBV30 and TRBJ2-3, with 7 bases identical to TRBD2. Germline V gene lookup returns CDR1 GTSNPN and CDR2 SVGIG (reference sequence). V shed 0 bases and J 8 bases; nucleotides not matched to a gene: 8. The CDR3 is 14 residues long. The CDR3: CAWSVSGSGGTQYF. CDR3 bases: TGTGCCTGGAGTGTTTCCGGTTCGGGGGGTACGCAGTATTTT.

V gene TRBV4-1 combines with J gene TRBJ1-1; D possibly corresponds to TRBD1 (5 bases). The V and J ends lost 4 bases and 6 bases respectively, with 18 bases between them. The CDR3 loop spans 15 amino acids. Looked up from germline, CDR1 is MGHRA and CDR2 is YSYEKL. The CDR3 coding sequence is TGCGCCAGCAGCCGAGATGACAGTCGCATCTCTGAAGCTTTCTTT. Protein sequence: CASSRDDSRISEAFF.

The chain links TRBV6-6 to TRBJ1-6, with a tentative D call TRBD1 (6 bases). CDR3 length: 16 amino acids. Germline assignment: CDR1 MNHNY and CDR2 SVGAGI (reference sequence). Trimming removed 0 bases from V and 7 bases from J, with 13 bases in between. The CDR3 sequence is CASSYSGGGWNSPLHF. In DNA, the CDR3 is TGTGCCAGCAGTTACTCAGGGGGTGGCTGGAATTCACCCCTCCACTTT.

This chain uses TRBV7-9 with TRBJ2-1; D ambiguous. V was clipped by 1 base and J by 0 bases, with 4 bases between them. Germline values: CDR1 SEHNR, CDR2 FQNEAQ (reference sequence). This CDR3 is 14 amino acids long. The CDR3 is CASSLVISYNEQFF. The CDR3 bases are TGTGCCAGCAGCTTAGTTATCTCCTACAATGAGCAGTTCTTC.

This chain connects TRBV10-3 to TRBJ2-7, with 9 bases fitting TRBD1. The length of the CDR3 is 15 residues. Looked up from germline, CDR1 is ENHRY and CDR2 is SYGVKD. J was trimmed by 5 bases and V by 0 bases; bases with no gene match: 5. CDR3 loop: CAISESGTGIDEQYF. CDR3 bases: TGTGCCATCAGTGAGTCGGGGACAGGGATCGACGAGCAGTACTTC.

This sequence joins TRBV2 and TRBJ2-1; D uncertain. There are 12 residues in the CDR3. Germline loops: CDR1 SNHLY, CDR2 FYNNEI. Trimming pared 8 bases from V and 7 bases from J, leaving 12 bases between. The CDR3 protein is CASSLVFNEQFF. CDR3 sequence (DNA): TGTGCCAGCTCTCTAGTTTTTAATGAGCAGTTCTTC.

The rearrangement joins TRBV5-4 to TRBJ2-5; no clear D gene. Trimming left V 0 bases short and J 6 bases short, with 9 bases between. CDR3 length equals 13 residues. Germline V gene lookup returns CDR1 SGHNT and CDR2 YYREEE (reference sequence). Written as DNA, the CDR3 is TGTGCCAGCAGCTTGGGGTACGAGAAGACCCAGTACTTC. This encodes CASSLGYEKTQYF.